Shown below are 3 T cell receptor beta chains from a single sample sequenced in a study of blood T cell repertoires in COVID-19. Only in-frame clones appear in the TCRdb table, and some are missing; sequencing was by immunoSEQ multiplex PCR. The sample includes some 270,000 clones, more than 85% of them seen just once. Sequencing was carried out using PBMCs or T cells enriched from blood (not recorded which). The receptors here all came from a man between 40 and 49 years old who had been exposed to COVID-19.

The J gene is TRBJ1-4, the V gene TRBV4-2; D perhaps matches TRBD1 (5 bases). The germline CDR1 and CDR2 sequences are LGHNA and YNFKEQ. V was cut by 2 bases and J by 4 bases, with 11 bases left in between. The CDR3 is 15 residues long. CDR3 DNA: TGTGCCAGCAGCCAAACGGGACTGCTTAATGAAAAACTGTTTTTT. Its protein is CASSQTGLLNEKLFF.

This clone appeared a single time. This rearrangement joins TRBV12-5 to TRBJ2-2; possible D gene TRBD2, 6 bases. The germline gives CDR1 LGHNT, CDR2 FRNRAP. V lost 6 bases and J lost 7, with 9 bases in between. The CDR3 has 12 amino acids. For the CDR3, the DNA is TGTGCTAGTGGCGGGGAGGACGGGGAGCTGTTTTTT. Protein: CASGGEDGELFF.

The V gene is TRBV28, the J gene TRBJ1-6, with unresolved D. The CDR3 sequence is 12 residues long. The V gene lost 3 bases and the J gene lost 6 bases, with 3 bases spanning the gap. CDR1 MDHEN and CDR2 SYDVKM come from the germline V gene. CDR3 residues: CASSFGNSPLHF. The CDR3 nucleotides are TGTGCCAGCAGTTTCGGTAATTCACCCCTCCACTTT.